These 6 T cell receptor beta chains share one sample of origin, sequenced in a study of blood T cell repertoires in COVID-19. This table comes from immunoSEQ multiplex PCR, and its TCRdb copy is limited to in-frame clones, with some not included. The table shows about 200,000 clones, with roughly 81% occurring only once. What was sequenced was peripheral blood. The receptors were gathered from a woman older than 75 with acute or convalescent COVID-19.

The J gene is TRBJ1-2, the V gene TRBV5-8, with 9 bases that match TRBD1. V gave up 5 bases and J gave up 6 bases; unmatched junction bases: 5. There are 13 residues in the CDR3. CDR1 SGHTS and CDR2 YDEGEE come from the germline V gene. In nucleotides, the CDR3 is TGTGCCAGCAGTGTACAGGGGGCGCATGGCTACACCTTC. Its translation: CASSVQGAHGYTF.

A word on this clone: At one of its ends the junction is not consistent with the germline gene, which may arise from a read error. J is TRBJ1-3 and V is TRBV3-1 (or the pseudogene TRBV3-2); D unresolved. In germline, CDR1 is LGHDT, CDR2 YNNKEL (reference sequence). The CDR3 extends over 14 amino acids. Written as DNA, the CDR3 is TGTGCCAGCAGCCAAGGCCCCCGGCGGACTATAGCTTCTTTT. Protein product: CASSQGPRRTIASF.

Of note for this clone: Compared with germline, one end of the junction differs, possibly owing to a read error. The J gene is TRBJ1-1, the V gene TRBV29-1; possibly TRBD1 for D (6 bases). CDR1 and CDR2 from the germline V gene are SQVTM and ANQGSEA. This CDR3 comprises 13 residues. As DNA, the CDR3 is TGCAGCGTCGAAGGGGGAGGATTCACTGAAGCTTTCTTT. Residues: CSVEGGGFTEAFF.

The genes are TRBV4-2 and TRBJ2-3; 7 positions agree with TRBD2. The junction had 5 bases not matched to a gene; V was cut back by 1 base and J by 4 bases. The CDR3 has 15 residues. Germline lookup yields CDR1 LGHNA and CDR2 YNFKEQ. CDR3 DNA sequence: TGTGCCAGCAGCCAAGGGGGGGAGGGAGCAGATACGCAGTATTTT. This encodes CASSQGGEGADTQYF.

V and J are TRBV24-1 and TRBJ2-2; 7 bases fit TRBD1. Losses at the gene ends were 3 bases for V and 3 bases for J; bases not matched to a gene: 6. This CDR3 has 16 amino acids. CDR1 and CDR2 (germline): KGHDR, SFDVKD. This CDR3 is CATSDPRQGYTGELFF. The CDR3 coding sequence is TGTGCCACCAGTGATCCAAGACAGGGTTACACCGGGGAGCTGTTTTTT.

The CDR3 coding sequence is TGTGCCAGCAGTGATGATGGGGGGAATAATTCACCCCTCCACTTT. Protein product: CASSDDGGNNSPLHF. The rearrangement joins TRBV6-1 to TRBJ1-6; a possible D gene is TRBD1 (5 bases). The CDR3 has 15 residues. V was pared by 3 bases and J by 5 bases, with 11 bases between. Germline V gene data show CDR1 as MNHNS and CDR2 as SASEGT.